Each of the 21 T cell receptor beta chains below was sequenced from the same sample in a study of regulatory T cells in long-lasting Graves disease. Time point: newly diagnosed GD, antithyroid drugs for less than 3 months. TCR sequences were obtained from RNA taken from PBMCs. Relying on iRepertoire HTBI primers and Arm-PCR of CDR3 regions, the team built TCR beta libraries. TCRdb re-derived calls from the multiplex PCR reads in MiXCR, one entry per CDR3 protein. The sample carries roughly 500,000 distinct CDR3 sequences, roughly 14% recorded once. This sample was also put to use in a study of T cells in Graves' hyperthyroidism and ophthalmopathy.

This material consisted of peripheral blood mononuclear cells (PBMCs), taken at new diagnosis, from a patient treated with antithyroid drugs. Receptors were obtained from a man aged 30 to 45 with Graves disease.

Comment on this clonotype: Since a much larger clone is just one base distant, this may be a read error. This chain connects TRBV25-1 to TRBJ2-2; D is possibly TRBD2 (6 bases). The CDR3 spans 16 residues. Germline V gene data show CDR1 as MGHDK and CDR2 as SYGVNS. The CDR3 nucleotides read TGTGCCAGCAATGAAGTTGGCGGGGAGAACACCGGGGAGCTGTTTTTT. It is translated as CASNEVGGENTGELFF.

This clonotype was observed a few times. The chain has TRBV4-1 and TRBJ2-1; 10 bases match TRBD2. Per germline, CDR1 MGHRA and CDR2 YSYEKL. J gave up 3 bases and V 3 bases, and 5 bases lay outside the gene matches. The CDR3 runs to 16 residues. The CDR3 sequence: CASSQGTSVLYNEQFF. CDR3 DNA sequence: TGCGCCAGCAGCCAGGGGACTAGCGTTCTCTACAATGAGCAGTTCTTC.

This clonotype was seen a handful of times. CDR3 sequence: CASSLTTASYEQYF. The CDR3 DNA follows: TGTGCCAGCAGCCTTACGACAGCCTCCTACGAGCAGTACTTC. The V gene is TRBV3-1, the J gene TRBJ2-7; a possible D gene is TRBD1 (5 bases). This CDR3 spans 14 amino acids. Trimming took off 4 bases at V and 0 bases at J, with 10 bases between the two ends. The germline CDR1 and CDR2 sequences are LGHDT and YNNKEL (reference sequence).

In its sample, this clonotype was seen a few times. The chain has TRBV30 and TRBJ1-2, with D tentatively TRBD1 (5 bases). The V gene's germline CDR1 is GTSNPN and CDR2 SVGIG (reference sequence). The ends were cut back, 2 bases at V and 8 bases at J, with 12 bases in the middle. The CDR3 contains 12 residues. The CDR3 sequence: CAWSSGDRGYTF. The CDR3 DNA reads TGTGCCTGGAGTTCTGGGGACCGGGGCTACACCTTC.

In its sample, this clonotype was seen many times. V is TRBV2 and J is TRBJ1-1, with TRBD1 as a possible D gene (6 bases). CDR1 and CDR2 from the germline V gene are SNHLY and FYNNEI. Trimming stripped 6 bases from V and 6 bases from J, with 17 bases between. The CDR3 extends over 14 amino acids. CDR3 protein: CASRPGRGDAEAFF. The CDR3 DNA reads TGTGCCAGCAGGCCGGGCAGGGGTGATGCTGAAGCTTTCTTT.

This clonotype was picked up many times. The chain employs TRBV12-3 or TRBV12-4 and TRBJ2-3; D tentatively reads TRBD1 or TRBD2 (5 bases each). V lost 3 bases, J lost 4 bases, and 8 bases lay in between. CDR3 size: 13 residues. The CDR3 coding sequence is TGTGCCAGCAGTTTTGGGACGGCAGATACGCAGTATTTT. Amino acid sequence: CASSFGTADTQYF.

This clonotype has ten or more counts. V usage is TRBV2 and J usage is TRBJ1-2; D call uncertain. The CDR3 has 13 amino acids. V lost 6 bases to trimming and J lost 2 bases, with 10 bases between them. In germline, CDR1 is SNHLY, CDR2 FYNNEI. The CDR3 nucleotides are TGTGCCAGCAGCTTAGGCCGGAACTATGGCTACACCTTC. Translating it yields CASSLGRNYGYTF.

This clonotype was detected ten times or more. The CDR3 nucleotides read TGTGCCAGCAGCTTGGGGACAACCGATTCACCCCTCCACTTT. It specifies CASSLGTTDSPLHF. This chain links TRBV5-6 with TRBJ1-6; D possibly corresponds to TRBD1 (5 bases). The CDR3 contains 14 residues. Trimming cost V 0 bases and J 8 bases, with 9 bases left between them. Germline values: CDR1 SGHDT, CDR2 YYEEEE.

This clonotype was seen repeatedly, ten times or more. This chain connects TRBV20-1 to TRBJ2-1; 9 positions agree with TRBD1. With 6 bases clipped from V and 6 bases from J, the junction kept 18 bases outside the gene matches. The CDR3 length is 17 residues. Germline lookup yields CDR1 DFQATT and CDR2 SNEGSKA (reference sequence). As DNA, the CDR3 is TGCAGTGCCGACTTCCTGACCGGGACAGGGTATCTCAATGAGCAGTTCTTC. As protein: CSADFLTGTGYLNEQFF.

The chain employs TRBV6-1 and TRBJ2-1, with 9 nucleotides matching TRBD2. The CDR3 is 15 residues long. Germline values: CDR1 MNHNS, CDR2 SASEGT. V trimming: 6 bases; J trimming: 4 bases; junction bases outside the gene matches: 7. The CDR3 DNA sequence: TGTGCCAGCAGGGGGGGGAGCGGGAGGTACAATGAGCAGTTCTTC. As protein: CASRGGSGRYNEQFF.

This clonotype appeared many times. The J gene is TRBJ2-1, the V gene TRBV27; maybe TRBD2 (5 bases). CDR3 size: 14 residues. V was shortened by 5 bases and J by 2 bases, with 10 bases between the two germline ends. The germline V gene has CDR1 MNHEY and CDR2 SMNVEV (reference sequence). The CDR3 nucleotides read TGTGCCAGCAGTGACTATGGGGCCTACAATGAGCAGTTCTTC. Amino acid sequence: CASSDYGAYNEQFF.

Many counts were recorded for this clonotype. The chain joins TRBV6-1 to TRBJ1-5; D gene uncertain. Germline CDR1 MNHNS, CDR2 SASEGT. The CDR3 totals 14 residues. Trimming took 3 bases from V and 3 from J, leaving 9 bases between them. The DNA for the CDR3 is TGTGCCAGCAGTGATCCCCCAGACAATCAGCCCCAGCATTTT. Translated: CASSDPPDNQPQHF.

This chain links TRBV7-2 with TRBJ1-6, with D maybe TRBD1 (5 bases). V gave up 5 bases and J gave up 7 bases, with 12 bases separating them. There are 14 residues in the CDR3. The germline V gene encodes CDR1 SGHTA and CDR2 FQGNSA. The CDR3 sequence: CASSLMTVNSPLHF. CDR3 DNA sequence: TGTGCCAGCAGCCTAATGACAGTCAATTCACCCCTCCACTTT.

V and J are TRBV10-1 and TRBJ1-5; no clear D. Germline CDR1 reads WNHNN; CDR2 reads SYGVQD (reference sequence). The CDR3 has 12 amino acids. Trimming pared 8 bases from V and 5 bases from J, leaving 10 bases between. The CDR3 DNA reads TGCGCCAGCGGGAGGAGCGATCAGCCCCAGCATTTT. It yields the protein CASGRSDQPQHF.

This clonotype was picked up many times. The chain employs TRBV6-1 and TRBJ1-2, with D possibly matching TRBD1 (5 bases). In germline, CDR1 is MNHNS, CDR2 SASEGT. Trimming removed 7 bases from V and 3 bases from J, with 15 bases in between. This CDR3 spans 14 amino acids. DNA of the CDR3: TGTGCCAGCACCCCGGGGGGGAGTCACTATGGCTACACCTTC. This codes for CASTPGGSHYGYTF.

This rearrangement joins TRBV30 to TRBJ2-7, with a weak D call TRBD2 (6 bases). The CDR3 spans 15 residues. The V gene lost 1 base and the J gene lost 7 bases, with 20 bases spanning the gap. Germline loops: CDR1 GTSNPN, CDR2 SVGIG (reference sequence). CDR3 residues: CAWSGGGTLPGEQYF. The CDR3, as DNA: TGTGCCTGGAGTGGGGGCGGGACTCTCCCCGGGGAGCAGTACTTC.

This clonotype was recorded many times. V is TRBV20-1 and J is TRBJ2-2; 9 nucleotides line up with TRBD2. The CDR3 sequence is 16 residues long. The V gene end was trimmed by 6 bases and the J gene end by 0 bases; junction bases not matched to a gene: 8. Germline loops: CDR1 DFQATT, CDR2 SNEGSKA (reference sequence). The CDR3 DNA follows: TGCAGTGCGCCCCCCCTAGCGGGATCGAACACCGGGGAGCTGTTTTTT. Protein: CSAPPLAGSNTGELFF.

This clonotype was detected many times. V and J are TRBV2 and TRBJ2-1; D unresolved. Trimming stripped 6 bases from V and 0 bases from J, with 12 bases between. The CDR3 spans 15 residues. Germline CDR1 and CDR2: SNHLY and FYNNEI. The CDR3 DNA reads TGTGCCAGCAGATTGCTCTCCTCCTCCTACAATGAGCAGTTCTTC. This translates into CASRLLSSSYNEQFF.

Ten or more counts support this clonotype. The chain links TRBV29-1 to TRBJ2-5; D may correspond to TRBD1 or TRBD2 (6 bases each). Germline V CDR1 and CDR2: SQVTM, ANQGSEA. The length of the CDR3 is 14 residues. The V end lost 1 base, the J end lost 4 bases, and 13 bases lay between the germline ends. CDR3 coding DNA: TGCAGCGTTGAAGCCCCCAGGGGAGGAGAGACCCAGTACTTC. Amino acid sequence: CSVEAPRGGETQYF.

This clonotype was detected a few times. CDR3 sequence reads: CASTWGVSGNTIYF. In nucleotides, the CDR3 is TGTGCCAGCACGTGGGGGGTCTCTGGAAACACCATATATTTT. This chain joins TRBV5-4 and TRBJ1-3, with D possibly being TRBD1 (5 bases). Trimming cost V 6 bases and J 0 bases, with 10 bases left between them. The CDR3 runs 14 residues. Germline-derived CDR1 and CDR2 are SGHNT and YYREEE (reference sequence).

This chain joins TRBV14 and TRBJ2-1; possible D gene TRBD2, 6 bases. The CDR3 sequence is 16 residues long. Between the trimmed V and J ends, which lost 3 bases and 7 bases, there was a span of 19 bases. Germline assignment: CDR1 SGHDN and CDR2 FVKESK. Here the CDR3 reads CASSHFKSGAGNEQFF. The CDR3 nucleotides are TGTGCCAGCAGCCATTTTAAATCGGGAGCCGGGAATGAGCAGTTCTTC. Filled out from reference TRBV14 and TRBJ2-1, the complete variable domain reads EAGVTQFPSHSVIEKGQTVTLRCDPISGHDNLYWYRRVMGKEIKFLLHFVKESKQDESGMPNNRFLAERTGGTYSTLKVQPAELEDSGVYFCASSHFKSGAGNEQFFGPGTRLTVL.